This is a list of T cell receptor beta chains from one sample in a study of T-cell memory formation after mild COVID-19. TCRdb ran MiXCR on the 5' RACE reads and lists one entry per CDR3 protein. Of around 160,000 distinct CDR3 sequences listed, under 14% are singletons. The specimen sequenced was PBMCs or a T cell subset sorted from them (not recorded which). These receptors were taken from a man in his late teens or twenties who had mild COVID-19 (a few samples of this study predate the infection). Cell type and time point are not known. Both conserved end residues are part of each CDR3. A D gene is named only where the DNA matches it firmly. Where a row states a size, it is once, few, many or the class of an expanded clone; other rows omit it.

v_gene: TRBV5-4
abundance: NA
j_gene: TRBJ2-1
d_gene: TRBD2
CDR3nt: TGTGCCAGCAGCTCTGGGGGTAGCGGGGGACTTAATGAGCAGTTCTTC
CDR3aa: CASSSGGSGGLNEQFF

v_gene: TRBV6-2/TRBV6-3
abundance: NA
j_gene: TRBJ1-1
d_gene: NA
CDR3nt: TGTGCCAGCGGCCTCCTTGGGGGCAACACTGAAGCTTTCTTT
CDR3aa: CASGLLGGNTEAFF

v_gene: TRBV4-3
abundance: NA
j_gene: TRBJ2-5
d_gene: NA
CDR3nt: TGCGCCAGCAGCCAAGGAGGTTTGAAGACCCAGTACTTC
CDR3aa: CASSQGGLKTQYF

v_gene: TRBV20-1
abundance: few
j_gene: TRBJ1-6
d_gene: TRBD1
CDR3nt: TGCAGTGCTATAAGGACAGGGCTTTCACCCCTCCACTTT
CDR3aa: CSAIRTGLSPLHF

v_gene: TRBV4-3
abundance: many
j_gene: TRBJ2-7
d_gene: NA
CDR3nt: TGCGCCAGCAGCCAAGAATTCGAGGGGCTGGAGCAGTACTTC
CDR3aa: CASSQEFEGLEQYF

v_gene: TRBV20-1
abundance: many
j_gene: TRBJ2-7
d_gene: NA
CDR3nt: TGCAGTGCCACGTTGGGCAGGGATGTTGAGCAGTACTTC
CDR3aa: CSATLGRDVEQYF

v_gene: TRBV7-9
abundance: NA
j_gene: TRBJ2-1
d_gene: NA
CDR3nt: TGTGCCAGCAGCCCCCTACGGGGGCAGGAAACCTACAATGAGGAGTTCTTC
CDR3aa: CASSPLRGQETYNEEFF

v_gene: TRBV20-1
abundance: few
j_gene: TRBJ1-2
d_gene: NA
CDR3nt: TGCAGTGCTCCCAGGGGAGATGGCTACACCTTC
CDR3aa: CSAPRGDGYTF

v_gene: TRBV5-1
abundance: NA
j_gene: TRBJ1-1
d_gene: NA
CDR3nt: TGCGCCAGCAGCCCCCGGAGGGGTCTTGACACTGAAGCTTTCTTT
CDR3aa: CASSPRRGLDTEAFF

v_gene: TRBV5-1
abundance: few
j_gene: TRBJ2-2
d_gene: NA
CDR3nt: TGCGCCAGCAGCCAAATAGGGGCGAGGACCGGGGAGCTGTTTTTT
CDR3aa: CASSQIGARTGELFF

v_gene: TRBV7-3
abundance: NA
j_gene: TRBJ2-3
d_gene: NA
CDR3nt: TGTGCCAGCACCCTGCTCGGGGGCATTACAGATACGCAGTATTTT
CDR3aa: CASTLLGGITDTQYF

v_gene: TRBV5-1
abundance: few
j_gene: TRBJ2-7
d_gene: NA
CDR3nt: TGCGCCAGCAGCGGACTTCGATCCTACGAGCAGTACTTC
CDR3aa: CASSGLRSYEQYF

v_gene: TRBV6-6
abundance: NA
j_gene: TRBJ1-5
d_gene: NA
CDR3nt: TGTGCCAGCAGTTACTTCCCCGCGGATAGCAATCAGCCCCAGCATTTT
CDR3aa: CASSYFPADSNQPQHF

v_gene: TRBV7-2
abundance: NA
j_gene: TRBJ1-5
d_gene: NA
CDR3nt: TGTGCCAGCAGCTTAGCGGGGGGTTATAGCAATCAGCCCCAGCATTTT
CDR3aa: CASSLAGGYSNQPQHF